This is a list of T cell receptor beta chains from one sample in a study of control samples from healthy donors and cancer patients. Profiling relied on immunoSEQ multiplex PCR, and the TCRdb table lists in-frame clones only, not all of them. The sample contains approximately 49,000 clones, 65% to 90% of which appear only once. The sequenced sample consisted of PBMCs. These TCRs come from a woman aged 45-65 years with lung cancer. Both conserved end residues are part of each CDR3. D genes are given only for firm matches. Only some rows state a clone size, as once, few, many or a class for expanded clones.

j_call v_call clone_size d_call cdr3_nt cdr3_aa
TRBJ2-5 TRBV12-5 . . TGTGCTAGTGGTTTGTGGGAGCGAGAGACCCAGTACTTC CASGLWERETQYF
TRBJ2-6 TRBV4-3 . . TGCGCCAGCAGCCAAGGAGTGGAGGGAACCGGGGCCAACGTCCTGACTTTC CASSQGVEGTGANVLTF
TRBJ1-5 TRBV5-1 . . TGCGCCAGCAGCCCCAATCCGTCGCAGCCCCAGCATTTT CASSPNPSQPQHF
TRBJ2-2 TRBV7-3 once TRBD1 TGTGCCAGCAGCAGGACAGGATCGAACACCGGGGAGCTGTTTTTT CASSRTGSNTGELFF
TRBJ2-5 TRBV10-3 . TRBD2 TGTGCCACCCAAGGAACTAGCGGGGCTGAGACCCAGTACTTC CATQGTSGAETQYF
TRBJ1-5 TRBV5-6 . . TGTGCCAGCAGCTTGGGGGAAGGGGCCGGGCAGCCCCAGCATTTT CASSLGEGAGQPQHF
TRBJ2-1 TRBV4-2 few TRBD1 TGTGCCAGCCGGGACAGGGAGTACAATGAGCAGTTCTTC CASRDREYNEQFF
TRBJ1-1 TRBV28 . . TGTGCCAGCAGCGAAACATGGACTGCTTTCTTT CASSETWTAFF
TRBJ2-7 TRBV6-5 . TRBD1 TGTGCCAGCAGACCCGGGACAGGGGGCTCCGAGCAGTACTTC CASRPGTGGSEQYF
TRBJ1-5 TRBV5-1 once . TGCGCCAGCGGACACAATCAGCCCCAGCATTTT CASGHNQPQHF
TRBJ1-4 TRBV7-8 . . TGTGCCAGCAGCTTGCGACAGGTTAATGAAAAACTGTTTTTT CASSLRQVNEKLFF
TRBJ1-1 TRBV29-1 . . TGCAGCGTTGAAGTGGGGGGGGGCGGCACTGAAGCTTTCTTT CSVEVGGGGTEAFF
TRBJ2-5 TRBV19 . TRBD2 TGTGCCAGTAGTATAGTGACGGGAGGGACCCAGTACTTC CASSIVTGGTQYF
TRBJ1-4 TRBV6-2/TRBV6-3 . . TGTGCCAGCAGTTCCGCCCGGCAGATTGCAACTAATGAAAAACTGTTTTTT CASSSARQIATNEKLFF
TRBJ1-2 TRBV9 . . TGTGCCAGCAGCCGTGACTCTATGATGGACTACACCTTC CASSRDSMMDYTF
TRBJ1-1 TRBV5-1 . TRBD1 TGCGCCAGCAGCTCCCAACAGGGGGGGTACACTGAAGCTTTCTTT CASSSQQGGYTEAFF
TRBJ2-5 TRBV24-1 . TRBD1 TGTGCCACCAGTGACCCCGGGACAGACCAAGAGACCCAGTACTTC CATSDPGTDQETQYF
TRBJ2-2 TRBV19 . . TGTGCCAGTAGTATCACCGAGGGAATAAACACCGGGGAGCTGTTTTTT CASSITEGINTGELFF
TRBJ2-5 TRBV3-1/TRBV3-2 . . TGTGCCAGCAGCTTTCGACATTCGTCAAGCTGGGAGACCCAGTACTTC CASSFRHSSSWETQYF
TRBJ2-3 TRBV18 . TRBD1 TGTGCCAGCTCATTTACCGGGACAGGGAGCACAGATACGCAGTATTTT CASSFTGTGSTDTQYF
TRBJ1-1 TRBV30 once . TGTGCCTGGAGGAGGGAGGTTGGCACTGAAGCTTTCTTT CAWRREVGTEAFF
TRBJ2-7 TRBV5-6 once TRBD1 TGTGCCAGCAGCTTGTACTTGACAGGGTACGAGCAGTACTTC CASSLYLTGYEQYF
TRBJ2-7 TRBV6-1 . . TGTGCCAGCAGTGAGGTAGGGGCTCACTACGAGCAGTACTTC CASSEVGAHYEQYF
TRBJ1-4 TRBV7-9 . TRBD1 TGTGCCAGCAGCTTAGCGCCGGGACAGGGAAAAGAAAAACTGTTTTTT CASSLAPGQGKEKLFF
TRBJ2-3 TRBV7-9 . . TGTGCCAGCAGCTTCTCTGCGGATACGCAGTATTTT CASSFSADTQYF
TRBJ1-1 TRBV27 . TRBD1 TGTGCCAGCAGTTCCTGGACAGGGAAGACTGAAGCTTTCTTT CASSSWTGKTEAFF
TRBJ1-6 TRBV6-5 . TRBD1 TGTGCCAGCAGATCTACCCCGACAGGGCGGCCACCCCTCCACTTT CASRSTPTGRPPLHF
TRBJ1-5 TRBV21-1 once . TGTGCCAGCAGCAAAGAAAGGTCAGGGGGCAGCAATCAGCCCCAGCATTTT CASSKERSGGSNQPQHF
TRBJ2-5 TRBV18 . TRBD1 TGTGCCAGCTCACCACTCCGACAGGGGGTAGGAGAGACCCAGTACTTC CASSPLRQGVGETQYF
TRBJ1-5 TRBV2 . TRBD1 TGTGCCAGCAGGGGGACAGGGGGTGATTCCAATCAGCCCCAGCATTTT CASRGTGGDSNQPQHF
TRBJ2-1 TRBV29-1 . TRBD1 TGCAGCGCGCCCCGACAGGGTTCCAACAATGAGCAGTTCTTC CSAPRQGSNNEQFF
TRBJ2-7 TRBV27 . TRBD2 TGTGCCAGCAGTTTAGGGACTAGCTCCTACGAGCAGTACTTC CASSLGTSSYEQYF
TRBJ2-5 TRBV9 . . TGTGCCAGCAGCATGGACAACCAAGAGACCCAGTACTTC CASSMDNQETQYF
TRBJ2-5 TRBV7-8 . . TGTGCCAGCAGCTTAGCACTACTACAAGAGACCCAGTACTTC CASSLALLQETQYF
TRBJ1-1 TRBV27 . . TGTGCCAGCAGTTTATATCAGCGGGGAGTTGGTGAAGCTTTCTTT CASSLYQRGVGEAFF
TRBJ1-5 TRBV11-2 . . TGTGCCAGCAGCTCGAGGGGGACCGCAAATCAGCCCCAGCATTTT CASSSRGTANQPQHF
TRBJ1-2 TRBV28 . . TGTGCCAGCTCCCGAGTCGGCTACACCTTC CASSRVGYTF
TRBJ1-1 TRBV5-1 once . TGCGCCAGCAGCTTGCTCCCCGGGATGAACACTGAAGCTTTCTTT CASSLLPGMNTEAFF
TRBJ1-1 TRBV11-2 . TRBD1 TGTGCCAGCAGCTCTACAAGACAGGGGGCCGGAGCTTTCTTT CASSSTRQGAGAFF
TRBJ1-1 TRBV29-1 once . TGCAGCGTTGAGTGGGGTAACACTGAAGCTTTCTTT CSVEWGNTEAFF
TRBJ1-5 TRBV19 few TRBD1 TGTGCCAGTAGAACCGGGACAGGGGGCGATCAGCCCCAGCATTTT CASRTGTGGDQPQHF
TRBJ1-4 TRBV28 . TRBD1 TGTGCCAGCGAGGACAGGAGTAATGAAAAACTGTTTTTT CASEDRSNEKLFF
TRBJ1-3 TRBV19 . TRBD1 TGTGCCAGCGCCAAACGGACAGGCTCTGGAAACACCATATATTTT CASAKRTGSGNTIYF
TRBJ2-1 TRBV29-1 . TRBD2 TGCAGCGTTGGGACTAGCGGGGGGATCACTGAGCAGTTCTTC CSVGTSGGITEQFF
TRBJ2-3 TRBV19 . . TGTGCCAGTAGTACCCGGGACCGTACTTTTACAGATACGCAGTATTTT CASSTRDRTFTDTQYF
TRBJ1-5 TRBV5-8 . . TGTGCCAGCACCTCTCTCGGGGGGGGTCAGCCCCAGCATTTT CASTSLGGGQPQHF
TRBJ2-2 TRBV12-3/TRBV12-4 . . TGTGCCAGCACCAATGACGCCGGGGAGCTGTTTTTT CASTNDAGELFF
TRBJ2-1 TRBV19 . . TGTGCCAGTAGTATAGAGACGAGCCCCTACAATGAGCAGTTCTTC CASSIETSPYNEQFF
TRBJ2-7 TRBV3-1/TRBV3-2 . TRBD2 TGTGCCCGCAGCCAAGATGGGGGGGGGAGGTACGAGCAGTACTTC CARSQDGGGRYEQYF
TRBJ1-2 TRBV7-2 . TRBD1 TGTGCCAGCAGCAATGCAGGGGGCAAAGACTATGGCTACACCTTC CASSNAGGKDYGYTF
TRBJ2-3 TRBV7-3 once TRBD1 TGTGCCAGCAGCTGGACAGGGCCAGATACGCAGTATTTT CASSWTGPDTQYF
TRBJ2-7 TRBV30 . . TGTGCCTGGAGTGTACGGGGGGCAGGGACCTACGAGCAGTACTTC CAWSVRGAGTYEQYF
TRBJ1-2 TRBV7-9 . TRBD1 TGTGCCAGCAGCCCGGGACAGGGGATCGGCTATGGCTACACCTTC CASSPGQGIGYGYTF
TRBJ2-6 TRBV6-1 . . TGTGCCAGCAGTGAATTGTCGGGCCCTGCGTACTCTGGGGCCAACGTCCTGACTTTC CASSELSGPAYSGANVLTF
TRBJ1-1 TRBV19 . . TGTGCCAGTAGTATAAGCAGGGCGGGCACTGAAGCTTTCTTT CASSISRAGTEAFF
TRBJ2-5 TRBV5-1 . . TGCGCCAGCAGTTCATCGCCAGCACGACCGGGGGAGACCCAGTACTTC CASSSSPARPGETQYF
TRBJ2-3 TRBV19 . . TGTGCCAGTAGTATGGCCTCTAGTTTCGCCGGCACAGATACGCAGTATTTT CASSMASSFAGTDTQYF